Below are 19 T cell receptor beta chains sequenced from a single sample in a study of T cell repertoires in cytomegalovirus infection. The antigens these receptors bind are not known. TCRdb passed the reads through MiXCR, listing each CDR3 protein once. The table has about 270,000 distinct CDR3 sequences, about 20% seen once. The input for sequencing was cultured PBMCs, taken from culture after CMV antigen stimulation. The receptors derive from a human donor in good health (CMV status not recorded). Some clones in this sample may be carry-over from other donors' samples.

Many counts were recorded for this clonotype. V gene TRBV24-1 combines with J gene TRBJ2-1; possibly TRBD1 for D (5 bases). CDR1 is KGHDR, CDR2 SFDVKD, per germline. The CDR3 extends over 15 amino acids. V was shortened by 1 base and J by 2 bases, with 8 bases between the two germline ends. The CDR3 here is CATSDFDSPYNEQFF. The CDR3 DNA is TGTGCCACCAGTGATTTCGACAGTCCCTACAATGAGCAGTTCTTC.

The chain links TRBV25-1 to TRBJ2-3; weak D call: TRBD1 (7 bases). The germline V gene encodes CDR1 MGHDK and CDR2 SYGVNS. This CDR3 has 16 amino acids. Deletions cut 4 bases from V and 4 bases from J, with 18 bases between. The CDR3 region has the DNA TGTGCCAGCAGTGCTGCGAGGCAGGGGGGAGCAGATACGCAGTATTTT. Protein product: CASSAARQGGADTQYF.

This clonotype came up many times. V gene TRBV5-4 combines with J gene TRBJ2-5; TRBD2 is a possible D gene (6 bases). The V and J ends lost 3 bases and 1 base respectively, with 10 bases between them. Germline V lookup: CDR1 SGHNT, CDR2 YYREEE (reference sequence). The CDR3 extends over 14 amino acids. The CDR3 DNA is TGTGCCAGCAGCTCTGGCGGGACCCAAGAGACCCAGTACTTC. Its protein is CASSSGGTQETQYF. Combining the CDR3 with reference TRBV5-4 and TRBJ2-5 gives the whole variable domain ETGVTQSPTHLIKTRGQQVTLRCSSQSGHNTVSWYQQALGQGPQFIFQYYREEENGRGNFPPRFSGLQFPNYSSELNVNALELDDSALYLCASSSGGTQETQYFGPGTRLLVL.

The chain uses TRBV7-3 and TRBJ2-1; TRBD2 might be the D (5 bases). Germline lookup yields CDR1 SGHTA and CDR2 FQGTGA. V gave up 6 bases and J gave up 6 bases, with 21 bases separating them. This CDR3 is built from 16 residues. This CDR3 is CASSPQGRGNGNEQFF. CDR3 in DNA: TGTGCCAGCAGTCCCCAAGGTCGGGGTAACGGCAATGAGCAGTTCTTC.

The rearrangement joins TRBV20-1 to TRBJ2-7; 7 bases are a match to TRBD1. CDR1 is DFQATT, CDR2 SNEGSKA, per germline (reference sequence). The J segment lost 5 bases and the V segment lost 3 bases, leaving 10 bases of the junction unmatched. CDR3 length: 14 residues. CDR3 residues: CSASPSRQGDEQYV. In DNA, the CDR3 is TGCAGTGCTAGCCCCTCTCGACAGGGAGACGAGCAGTACGTC.

This sequence joins TRBV14 and TRBJ1-1, with 8 nucleotides matching TRBD1. This CDR3 is 15 amino acids long. Germline V gene data show CDR1 as SGHDN and CDR2 as FVKESK. V lost 3 bases to trimming and J lost 1 base; unmatched junction nucleotides: 4. This CDR3 reads CASSQSDRGNTEAFF. The CDR3 DNA reads TGTGCCAGCAGCCAGTCAGACAGGGGGAACACTGAAGCTTTCTTT.

This clonotype was seen more than once but under ten times. The rearrangement links TRBV15 to TRBJ2-5; D uncertain. Trimming took 1 base from V and 0 from J, leaving 9 bases between them. Germline CDR1 LNHNV, CDR2 YYDKDF (reference sequence). The CDR3 loop spans 15 amino acids. CDR3 region: CATSRAGANQETQYF. CDR3 coding DNA: TGTGCCACCAGCAGAGCCGGCGCTAACCAAGAGACCCAGTACTTC.

This clonotype was recorded at least ten times. Here the CDR3 reads CASSYSAGRTADTQYF. In DNA form, the CDR3 reads TGTGCCAGCAGTTACTCCGCAGGCCGAACAGCAGATACGCAGTATTTT. The chain uses TRBV6-5 and TRBJ2-3; D is ambiguous. Germline assignment: CDR1 MNHEY and CDR2 SVGAGI. The CDR3 sequence is 16 residues long. Trimming took 0 bases from V and 4 from J, leaving 14 bases between them.

V and J are TRBV4-1 and TRBJ2-2, with 12 bases lining up with TRBD2. With 3 bases clipped from V and 7 bases from J, the junction kept 6 bases outside the gene matches. This CDR3 is built from 16 residues. Per the germline V gene, CDR1 is MGHRA and CDR2 is YSYEKL. For the CDR3, the DNA is TGCGCCAGCAGCCAGGGGCTAGCGGGAGGGCACGGGGAGCTGTTTTTT. It specifies CASSQGLAGGHGELFF.

This chain joins TRBV30 and TRBJ1-3; D may be TRBD1 (6 bases). This CDR3 is 13 amino acids long. Trimming removed 5 bases from V and 1 base from J, with 9 bases in between. The germline gives CDR1 GTSNPN, CDR2 SVGIG (reference sequence). CDR3 loop: CAWDRMSGNTIYF. The CDR3 DNA reads TGTGCCTGGGACAGGATGTCTGGAAACACCATATATTTT.

This clonotype was detected only a few times. The V gene is TRBV5-6, the J gene TRBJ1-4; tentatively, D is TRBD1 (6 bases). Trimming pared 2 bases from V and 8 bases from J, leaving 13 bases between. The CDR3 has 14 residues. CDR1 is SGHDT and CDR2 is YYEEEE in the germline V gene. CDR3: CASSFGAGEEKLFF. The DNA for the CDR3 is TGTGCCAGCAGCTTTGGAGCAGGGGAAGAAAAACTGTTTTTT.

This clonotype was seen many times. This chain links TRBV7-2 with TRBJ2-7; the match to TRBD2 covers 9 bases. V lost 3 bases and J lost 6; bases outside the gene matches: 6. The germline gives CDR1 SGHTA, CDR2 FQGNSA. The CDR3 loop spans 14 amino acids. The CDR3 nucleotides are TGTGCCAGCAGCTTGGGTAGCGGGAGAACCGAGCAGTACTTC. Protein: CASSLGSGRTEQYF. The entire variable domain, with the rest obtained from reference TRBV7-2 and TRBJ2-7, is as follows: GAGVSQSPSNKVTEKGKDVELRCDPISGHTALYWYRQSLGQGLEFLIYFQGNSAPDKSGLPSDRFSAERTGGSVSTLTIQRTQQEDSAVYLCASSLGSGRTEQYFGPGTRLTVT.

This clonotype was seen many times. The CDR3 bases are TGTGCCAGTGTCTCTGGGAGCGGTGTCGATATCAATGAGCAGTTCTTC. It is translated as CASVSGSGVDINEQFF. The rearrangement joins TRBV7-9 to TRBJ2-1; D is perhaps TRBD2 (5 bases). Germline V lookup: CDR1 SEHNR, CDR2 FQNEAQ (reference sequence). CDR3 length: 16 residues. V was trimmed by 9 bases and J by 6 bases, leaving 24 bases between them.

About this clonotype: Given a much more abundant clone one base away, this may be a read error. This chain uses TRBV7-2 with TRBJ2-1; 8 bases are shared with TRBD1. The CDR3 covers 14 residues. Germline CDR1 SGHTA, CDR2 FQGNSA. Trimming removed 3 bases from V and 6 bases from J; junction bases left unmatched: 4. Written as DNA, the CDR3 is TGTGCCAGCAGCTTCGGACAGGGAATCAATGAGCAGTTCTTC. It translates to CASSFGQGINEQFF. Drawing the rest from reference TRBV7-2 and TRBJ2-1, the complete variable domain is GAGVSQSPSNKVTEKGKDVELRCDPISGHTALYWYRQSLGQGLEFLIYFQGNSAPDKSGLPSDRFSAERTGGSVSTLTIQRTQQEDSAVYLCASSFGQGINEQFFGPGTRLTVL.

This chain links TRBV7-2 with TRBJ2-3, with 8 nucleotides matching TRBD2. The germline gives CDR1 SGHTA, CDR2 FQGNSA. This CDR3 has 15 amino acids. The ends lost 3 bases at V and 2 bases at J; junction bases unmatched: 4. CDR3 in amino acids: CASSFSGVTTDTQYF. The CDR3 bases are TGTGCCAGCAGCTTTAGCGGGGTAACCACAGATACGCAGTATTTT.

The CDR3 nucleotides read TGTGCCAGCAATCTGAGGGGGGAGACCCAGTACTTC. As protein: CASNLRGETQYF. The chain couples TRBV6-1 to TRBJ2-5, with D perhaps TRBD1 (6 bases). The CDR3 contains 12 residues. The V end lost 7 bases, the J end lost 5 bases, and 11 bases lay between the germline ends. The V gene's germline CDR1 is MNHNS and CDR2 SASEGT.

This clonotype was counted a few times. V gene TRBV5-1 combines with J gene TRBJ2-1; 10 bases align to TRBD2. This CDR3 is built from 14 residues. Germline lookup yields CDR1 SGHRS and CDR2 YFSETQ. The J segment lost 10 bases and the V segment lost 6 bases, leaving 10 bases of the junction unmatched. CDR3 nucleotides: TGCGCCAGCACGGTGCTAGCGGGAGCAGGAGAGCAGTTCTTC. Protein sequence: CASTVLAGAGEQFF.

V and J are TRBV4-1 and TRBJ1-5; D possibly corresponds to TRBD1 (6 bases). This CDR3 has 15 amino acids. The V gene's germline CDR1 is MGHRA and CDR2 YSYEKL. Trimming shortened V by 5 bases and J by 5 bases, and 16 bases separated the two germline ends. The CDR3 loop reads CASSSRQAVDQPQHF. CDR3 in DNA: TGCGCCAGCAGCTCTAGACAGGCTGTGGATCAGCCCCAGCATTTT.

This chain uses TRBV10-3 with TRBJ2-1; D unresolved. The V and J ends lost 4 bases and 10 bases respectively, with 8 bases between them. Per the germline V gene, CDR1 is ENHRY and CDR2 is SYGVKD. The CDR3 sequence is 11 residues long. The CDR3 reads CAISAIGEQFF. In DNA form, the CDR3 reads TGTGCCATCAGTGCTATAGGGGAGCAGTTCTTC.